Listed below are T cell receptor beta chains from one sample, sequenced in a study of metastatic and nonmetastatic thyroid tumors. Using MiXCR, TCRdb reanalyzed the PCR reads. The table has about 18,000 clones, about 26% seen once; the top ten hold 8% to 13%. Sequencing was performed on adjacent normal tissue. The receptors here all came from a female donor with papillary thyroid cancer or a benign thyroid nodule (not recorded which). Some clones in this sample may be carry-over from other donors' samples. The CDR3 runs from the conserved cysteine through the conserved F or W. Fields, in order: D gene, V gene, clone size, J gene, CDR3 DNA, CDR3 protein. A D gene is named only where the DNA matches it firmly. Clone size appears in some rows only: once, few, many, or a class for an expanded clone.

d_call: NA; v_call: TRBV2; clone_size: NA; j_call: TRBJ2-1; cdr3_nt: TGTGCCAGCAGCGAAGGACTGCCCTCCTACAATGAGCAGTTCTTC; cdr3_aa: CASSEGLPSYNEQFF
d_call: NA; v_call: TRBV28; clone_size: few; j_call: TRBJ1-1; cdr3_nt: TGTGCCAGCAGCAGGGTGCGGATCGCTGAAGCTTTCTTT; cdr3_aa: CASSRVRIAEAFF
d_call: TRBD1; v_call: TRBV6-2/TRBV6-3; clone_size: few; j_call: TRBJ1-1; cdr3_nt: TGTGCCAGCAGTTACTCGACATTCCGGACAGGGGAAAACACTGAAGCTTTCTTT; cdr3_aa: CASSYSTFRTGENTEAFF
d_call: NA; v_call: TRBV6-1; clone_size: NA; j_call: TRBJ1-2; cdr3_nt: TGTGCCAGCAGGCCTTACGGTGGCTACACCTTC; cdr3_aa: CASRPYGGYTF
d_call: TRBD1; v_call: TRBV2; clone_size: few; j_call: TRBJ1-1; cdr3_nt: TGTGCCAGTACGGACAGGGTGGTCTTT; cdr3_aa: CASTDRVVF
d_call: TRBD2; v_call: TRBV6-5; clone_size: few; j_call: TRBJ2-1; cdr3_nt: TGTGCCAGCAGTTACGACGTAGCGGGGGCCGATGAGCAGTTCTTC; cdr3_aa: CASSYDVAGADEQFF
d_call: NA; v_call: TRBV19; clone_size: few; j_call: TRBJ1-2; cdr3_nt: TGTGCCAGTAGTATAGATCGGGGGGTCGGCTATGGCTACACCTTC; cdr3_aa: CASSIDRGVGYGYTF
d_call: NA; v_call: TRBV5-1; clone_size: many; j_call: TRBJ1-6; cdr3_nt: TGCGCCAGCAGCCCACTAGGTGGGCCACAAAGCTCCTATAATTCACCCCTCCACTTT; cdr3_aa: CASSPLGGPQSSYNSPLHF
d_call: NA; v_call: TRBV9; clone_size: NA; j_call: TRBJ2-7; cdr3_nt: TGTGCCAGCAGCGTAGGACTGACCTACGAGCAGTACTTC; cdr3_aa: CASSVGLTYEQYF
d_call: TRBD2; v_call: TRBV6-5; clone_size: few; j_call: TRBJ2-7; cdr3_nt: TGTGCCAGCAGTTACTCAGGGACTAGCGGCTGGGGCGAGCAGTACTTC; cdr3_aa: CASSYSGTSGWGEQYF
d_call: TRBD2; v_call: TRBV2; clone_size: many; j_call: TRBJ2-1; cdr3_nt: TGTGCCAGCAGACTAGCGGGATCATATAACAATGAGCAGTTCTTC; cdr3_aa: CASRLAGSYNNEQFF
d_call: NA; v_call: TRBV11-3; clone_size: few; j_call: TRBJ2-5; cdr3_nt: TGTGCCAGCAGCTTGCTGACAGCAACACAAGAGACCCAGTACTTC; cdr3_aa: CASSLLTATQETQYF
d_call: NA; v_call: TRBV11-3; clone_size: few; j_call: TRBJ2-3; cdr3_nt: TGTGCCAGCAGCTGGGGGTCGGGGGGCACAGATACGCAGTATTTT; cdr3_aa: CASSWGSGGTDTQYF
d_call: TRBD1; v_call: TRBV30; clone_size: many; j_call: TRBJ1-1; cdr3_nt: TGTGCCTGGAACAGGGGGCAGAACACTGAAGCTTTCTTT; cdr3_aa: CAWNRGQNTEAFF
d_call: NA; v_call: TRBV7-6; clone_size: medium-sized; j_call: TRBJ2-1; cdr3_nt: TGTGCCAGCGGCAGGGGTGGATCCTACAATGAGCAGTTCTTC; cdr3_aa: CASGRGGSYNEQFF
d_call: TRBD2; v_call: TRBV19; clone_size: NA; j_call: TRBJ2-1; cdr3_nt: TGTGCCAGTAGTATAGATCCCCCAGGACTAGGAAGCCTAAATGAGCAGTTCTTC; cdr3_aa: CASSIDPPGLGSLNEQFF
d_call: TRBD2; v_call: TRBV6-1; clone_size: few; j_call: TRBJ2-3; cdr3_nt: TGTGCCAGCAGTGATGGGGGGGGTACGCATTATTTT; cdr3_aa: CASSDGGGTHYF
d_call: NA; v_call: TRBV6-1; clone_size: large; j_call: TRBJ2-7; cdr3_nt: TGTGCCAGCAGTAACACTGGGGGGTCCTACGAGCAGTACTTC; cdr3_aa: CASSNTGGSYEQYF
d_call: NA; v_call: TRBV6-2/TRBV6-3; clone_size: NA; j_call: TRBJ1-1; cdr3_nt: TGTGCCAGCAGTTACTCCTCGAACACTGAAGCTTTCTTT; cdr3_aa: CASSYSSNTEAFF
d_call: NA; v_call: TRBV28; clone_size: NA; j_call: TRBJ2-4; cdr3_nt: TGTGCCAGCAGTTACAGTCACATTCAGTACTTC; cdr3_aa: CASSYSHIQYF
d_call: NA; v_call: TRBV4-1; clone_size: NA; j_call: TRBJ2-7; cdr3_nt: TGCGCCAGCAGCCAAGGACTAGCCTACGAGCAGTACTTC; cdr3_aa: CASSQGLAYEQYF
d_call: NA; v_call: TRBV6-1; clone_size: NA; j_call: TRBJ1-1; cdr3_nt: TGTGCCAGCAGCCGACGGACGAACACTGAAGCTTTCTTT; cdr3_aa: CASSRRTNTEAFF
d_call: TRBD1; v_call: TRBV19; clone_size: NA; j_call: TRBJ2-2; cdr3_nt: TGTGCCAGCGCCGGGACAGGGACCGGGGAGCTGTTTTTT; cdr3_aa: CASAGTGTGELFF
d_call: TRBD2; v_call: TRBV7-2; clone_size: NA; j_call: TRBJ2-7; cdr3_nt: TGTGCCAGCAGCGTGACTAGCGGAACAACCTACGAGCAGTACTTC; cdr3_aa: CASSVTSGTTYEQYF
d_call: NA; v_call: TRBV30; clone_size: NA; j_call: TRBJ1-6; cdr3_nt: TGTGCCTGGAGTATCAGCGGACAGAGGAATTCACCCCTCCACTTT; cdr3_aa: CAWSISGQRNSPLHF
d_call: TRBD1; v_call: TRBV5-1; clone_size: few; j_call: TRBJ1-2; cdr3_nt: TGCGCCAGCAGCGATGAGGGGACAGGGGGCGGCTATGGCTACACCTTC; cdr3_aa: CASSDEGTGGGYGYTF
d_call: NA; v_call: TRBV5-1; clone_size: few; j_call: TRBJ2-2; cdr3_nt: TGCGCCAGCACGGAGCAGGGCCGTGTTGTAACCGGGGAGCTGTTTTTT; cdr3_aa: CASTEQGRVVTGELFF
d_call: TRBD1; v_call: TRBV20-1; clone_size: few; j_call: TRBJ1-1; cdr3_nt: TGCAGTGCTAAAAACCGACAGGGGGCGGCAGAAGCTTTCTTT; cdr3_aa: CSAKNRQGAAEAFF
d_call: NA; v_call: TRBV20-1; clone_size: few; j_call: TRBJ2-1; cdr3_nt: TGCAGTGCTAGGAGCGCACCGAGCTCCTACAATGAGCAGTTCTTC; cdr3_aa: CSARSAPSSYNEQFF
d_call: NA; v_call: TRBV7-9; clone_size: NA; j_call: TRBJ1-1; cdr3_nt: TGTGCCAGCAGCTTCGAAATGCTGACTGAAGCTTTCTTT; cdr3_aa: CASSFEMLTEAFF
d_call: NA; v_call: TRBV7-6; clone_size: many; j_call: TRBJ2-7; cdr3_nt: TGTGCCAGCAGCTTAGCTGGGGGGGGGCGGGAGCAGTACTTC; cdr3_aa: CASSLAGGGREQYF
d_call: TRBD1; v_call: TRBV20-1; clone_size: few; j_call: TRBJ1-2; cdr3_nt: TGCAGTGCTAGCGACAGGACAGGGGGATATGGCTACACCTTC; cdr3_aa: CSASDRTGGYGYTF
d_call: TRBD2; v_call: TRBV12-3/TRBV12-4; clone_size: NA; j_call: TRBJ2-1; cdr3_nt: TGTGCCAGCATTTGGGTACAGGGGGCGACTAGCGGGAGCAACAATGAGCAGTTCTTC; cdr3_aa: CASIWVQGATSGSNNEQFF
d_call: NA; v_call: TRBV12-3/TRBV12-4; clone_size: NA; j_call: TRBJ2-1; cdr3_nt: TGTGCCAGCAGTTTTACCCTCCGGGATCCGCTCAATGAGCAGTTCTTC; cdr3_aa: CASSFTLRDPLNEQFF
d_call: NA; v_call: TRBV20-1; clone_size: NA; j_call: TRBJ2-5; cdr3_nt: TGCAGTGTAAGAGCCAGATTCCAAGAGACCCAGTACTTC; cdr3_aa: CSVRARFQETQYF
d_call: TRBD1; v_call: TRBV19; clone_size: NA; j_call: TRBJ2-7; cdr3_nt: TGTGCCAGTAGCCGGACAGGGGGCTCCTACGAGCAGTACTTC; cdr3_aa: CASSRTGGSYEQYF
d_call: NA; v_call: TRBV6-1; clone_size: many; j_call: TRBJ1-5; cdr3_nt: TGTGCCAGCAGCCTCGAAGGGTCGGGCAATCAGCCCCAGCATTTT; cdr3_aa: CASSLEGSGNQPQHF
d_call: NA; v_call: TRBV11-2; clone_size: few; j_call: TRBJ2-3; cdr3_nt: TGTGCCAGCAGCATTATGAGGAGGGGGGGCACAGATACGCAGTATTTT; cdr3_aa: CASSIMRRGGTDTQYF
d_call: NA; v_call: TRBV6-1; clone_size: NA; j_call: TRBJ1-6; cdr3_nt: TGTGCCAGCAGTGCCGGGGCATCCTATAATTCACCCCTCCACTTT; cdr3_aa: CASSAGASYNSPLHF
d_call: TRBD1; v_call: TRBV28; clone_size: NA; j_call: TRBJ1-1; cdr3_nt: TGTGCCAGCAGTCCACCCGGGACAGGGGGCACTGAAGCTTTCTTT; cdr3_aa: CASSPPGTGGTEAFF
d_call: TRBD1; v_call: TRBV7-2; clone_size: NA; j_call: TRBJ1-5; cdr3_nt: TGTGCCAGCAGCCCTCAGGGGGATCAGCCCCAGCATTTT; cdr3_aa: CASSPQGDQPQHF